A single sample gave rise to the 17 T cell receptor beta chains below, sequenced in a study of blood T cell repertoires in COVID-19. Assay: immunoSEQ multiplex PCR; the TCRdb copy retains only in-frame clones and omits some. The data contain about 170,000 clones, about 93% of them singletons. The material sequenced was peripheral blood. All receptors come from a woman in her fifties or sixties with acute or convalescent COVID-19.

This sequence joins TRBV9 and TRBJ1-6; D gene ambiguous. The V and J ends lost 0 bases and 7 bases respectively, with 8 bases between them. The CDR3 is made up of 14 amino acids. The germline V gene encodes CDR1 SGDLS and CDR2 YYNGEE. The CDR3 reads CASSVGRQNSPLHF. The CDR3 coding sequence is TGTGCCAGCAGCGTAGGCAGGCAAAATTCACCCCTCCACTTT.

The chain employs TRBV5-4 and TRBJ2-3, with D possibly matching TRBD2 (7 bases). Trimming took 5 bases from V and 5 from J, leaving 15 bases between them. Germline V gives CDR1 SGHNT, CDR2 YYREEE (reference sequence). The CDR3 has 14 amino acids. The CDR3 nucleotides are TGTGCCAGCAGGGAAGGGGGGAGGGAAGATACGCAGTATTTT. Its translation: CASREGGREDTQYF.

V and J are TRBV4-1 and TRBJ1-2; the D gene is possibly TRBD1 (6 bases). This CDR3 comprises 13 residues. Trimming pared 5 bases from V and 8 bases from J, leaving 15 bases between. Germline V gene sequence: CDR1 MGHRA, CDR2 YSYEKL. The CDR3: CASSFEVQGGYTF. CDR3 DNA sequence: TGCGCCAGCAGCTTCGAGGTGCAGGGGGGCTACACCTTC.

This clone was counted once. This chain links TRBV3-1 (or the pseudogene TRBV3-2) with TRBJ2-7; D perhaps matches TRBD1 (6 bases). Trimming left V 5 bases short and J 2 bases short, with 16 bases between. CDR3 size: 15 residues. The V gene's germline CDR1 is LGHDT and CDR2 YNNKEL (reference sequence). The CDR3 sequence is CASSNSRGNTYEQYF. CDR3 nucleotides: TGTGCCAGCAGCAACAGCAGGGGCAATACCTACGAGCAGTACTTC.

For the CDR3, the DNA is TGTGCCAGCAGTGAAGCCCCGGGGTGGACAGATACGCAGTATTTT. Translating gives CASSEAPGWTDTQYF. V gene TRBV2 combines with J gene TRBJ2-3, with a tentative D call TRBD2 (5 bases). Germline CDR1 reads SNHLY; CDR2 reads FYNNEI. The CDR3 totals 15 residues. V dropped 0 bases and J dropped 3 bases, with 10 bases sitting between them.

The V gene is TRBV5-1, the J gene TRBJ2-7; perhaps TRBD1 as D (5 bases). Germline V lookup: CDR1 SGHRS, CDR2 YFSETQ. Trimming stripped 0 bases from V and 3 bases from J, with 10 bases between. This CDR3 is built from 14 residues. CDR3: CASSLGSGHYEQYF. Here the CDR3 DNA reads TGCGCCAGCAGCTTGGGGTCAGGGCACTACGAGCAGTACTTC.

The genes are TRBV7-6 and TRBJ2-1; 7 bases line up with TRBD2. Germline V gene sequence: CDR1 SGHVS, CDR2 FNYEAQ. V gave up 1 base and J gave up 3 bases; unmatched junction bases: 3. The CDR3 is 15 residues long. The CDR3 loop is CASSLGGTIYNEQFF. In DNA, the CDR3 is TGTGCCAGCAGCTTAGGTGGGACTATCTACAATGAGCAGTTCTTC.

The rearrangement joins TRBV7-6 to TRBJ1-1, with a tentative D call TRBD1 (5 bases). Germline CDR1 SGHVS, CDR2 FNYEAQ. The CDR3 contains 13 residues. Trimming removed 6 bases from V and 5 bases from J, with 13 bases in between. The CDR3 region has the DNA TGTGCCAGCAGTTCAGGGTTAGGGACTGAAGCTTTCTTT. Its translation is CASSSGLGTEAFF.

The chain carries TRBV6-5 and TRBJ1-3, with D unclear. V was pared by 4 bases and J by 4 bases, with 8 bases between. This CDR3 has 13 residues. CDR1 is MNHEY, CDR2 SVGAGI, per germline. CDR3 DNA sequence: TGTGCCAGCAGTTTGAGTTGGGGAAACACCATATATTTT. As protein: CASSLSWGNTIYF.

The genes are TRBV3-1 (or the pseudogene TRBV3-2) and TRBJ1-2, with D perhaps matching TRBD1 (5 bases). The CDR3 has 16 amino acids. The germline CDR1 and CDR2 sequences are LGHDT and YNNKEL (reference sequence). V was clipped by 2 bases and J by 3 bases, with 16 bases between them. CDR3 nucleotide sequence: TGTGCCAGCAGCCAAATCGGTCGGGGGGAACACTATGGCTACACCTTC. Translating it yields CASSQIGRGEHYGYTF.

This sequence joins TRBV7-9 and TRBJ1-1, with D unclear. The CDR3 has 13 amino acids. Germline CDR1 SEHNR, CDR2 FQNEAQ (reference sequence). Trimming took off 5 bases at V and 2 bases at J, with 9 bases between the two ends. CDR3 sequence: CASSPSVNTEAFF. Written as DNA, the CDR3 is TGTGCCAGCAGCCCCTCAGTAAACACTGAAGCTTTCTTT. Full variable domain (remainder filled in from reference TRBV7-9 and TRBJ1-1): DTGVSQNPRHKITKRGQNVTFRCDPISEHNRLYWYRQTLGQGPEFLTYFQNEAQLEKSRLLSDRFSAERPKGSFSTLEIQRTEQGDSAMYLCASSPSVNTEAFFGQGTRLTVV.

The rearrangement uses TRBV6-5 and TRBJ1-1, with D possibly matching TRBD1 (6 bases). Per germline, CDR1 MNHEY and CDR2 SVGAGI. V lost 2 bases and J lost 2, with 12 bases in between. The CDR3 loop spans 15 amino acids. CDR3 in amino acids: CASSYTRGINTEAFF. In DNA form, the CDR3 reads TGTGCCAGCAGTTACACCAGGGGTATCAACACTGAAGCTTTCTTT.

This chain joins TRBV15 and TRBJ1-3; perhaps TRBD1 as D (6 bases). The V and J ends lost 5 bases and 2 bases respectively, with 13 bases between them. The CDR3 runs to 15 residues. Germline CDR1 and CDR2: LNHNV and YYDKDF (reference sequence). CDR3 DNA: TGTGCCACCAGCGCAGCCCCAGGGGCTGGAAACACCATATATTTT. Its protein is CATSAAPGAGNTIYF. The entire variable domain, with the rest obtained from reference TRBV15 and TRBJ1-3, is as follows: DAMVIQNPRYQVTQFGKPVTLSCSQTLNHNVMYWYQQKSSQAPKLLFHYYDKDFNNEADTPDNFQSRRPNTSFCFLDIRSPGLGDTAMYLCATSAAPGAGNTIYFGEGSWLTVV.

This chain connects TRBV13 to TRBJ1-1; perhaps TRBD1 as D (5 bases). The germline V and J ends were trimmed by 0 bases and 2 bases, with 7 bases remaining between them. The CDR3 totals 14 residues. Germline V lookup: CDR1 PRHDT, CDR2 FYEKMQ (reference sequence). CDR3 nucleotide sequence: TGTGCCAGCAGCTTAGGGCAGGGAAACACTGAAGCTTTCTTT. Protein product: CASSLGQGNTEAFF.

In nucleotides, the CDR3 is TGTGCCAGCAGCGTAGAGGCAGGCGTGACCGGGGAGCTGTTTTTT. Its translation is CASSVEAGVTGELFF. V gene TRBV9 combines with J gene TRBJ2-2; D not certain. The ends were cut back, 0 bases at V and 5 bases at J, with 11 bases in the middle. The CDR3 loop spans 15 amino acids. The germline V gene has CDR1 SGDLS and CDR2 YYNGEE.

V usage is TRBV24-1 and J usage is TRBJ2-2, with 7 bases lining up with TRBD1. V was clipped by 0 bases and J by 6 bases; unmatched bases: 3. Per germline, CDR1 KGHDR and CDR2 SFDVKD. CDR3 size: 15 residues. The CDR3 is CATSDLDTGAGELFF. CDR3 nucleotides: TGTGCCACCAGTGATTTGGACACAGGGGCCGGGGAGCTGTTTTTT.

This clone was seen a single time. This chain connects TRBV7-2 to TRBJ2-2; 7 positions match TRBD2. Trimming removed 7 bases from V and 6 bases from J; junction bases left unmatched: 11. The CDR3 is 15 residues long. Germline V gene data show CDR1 as SGHTA and CDR2 as FQGNSA. CDR3: CASTPSRGRAGELFF. The CDR3 DNA is TGTGCCAGCACTCCGTCGAGAGGGAGGGCCGGGGAGCTGTTTTTT.